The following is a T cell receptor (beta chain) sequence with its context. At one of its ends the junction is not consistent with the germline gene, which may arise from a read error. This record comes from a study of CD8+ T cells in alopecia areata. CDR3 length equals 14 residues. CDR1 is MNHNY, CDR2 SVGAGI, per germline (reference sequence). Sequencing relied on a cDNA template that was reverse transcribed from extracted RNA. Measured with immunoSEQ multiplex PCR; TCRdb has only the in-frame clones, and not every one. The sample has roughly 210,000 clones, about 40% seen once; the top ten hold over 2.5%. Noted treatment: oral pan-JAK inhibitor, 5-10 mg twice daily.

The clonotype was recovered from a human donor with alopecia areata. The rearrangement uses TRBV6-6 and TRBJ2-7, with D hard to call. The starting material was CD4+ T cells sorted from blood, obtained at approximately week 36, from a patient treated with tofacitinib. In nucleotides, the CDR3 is TGTGCCAGCAGTCACTCGACTGGCTCCTACGAGCAGTACTTC. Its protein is CASSHSTGSYEQYF.